These T cell receptor beta chains were read from a single sample in a study of identical twins. TCRdb reprocessed the 5' RACE reads with MiXCR, giving one entry per CDR3 protein. The sample holds 200,000 to 250,000 distinct CDR3 sequences, 6% to 9% seen once. This same sample was also part of a study on yellow fever vaccine responses in identical twins.

The sequenced sample consisted of memory (CD45RO+) T cells sorted from blood. These receptor sequences come from a woman aged 18-29 years in good health. CDR3s include the opening cysteine and the closing phenylalanine or tryptophan. The D gene is left open where the match is weak.

j_call: TRBJ2-7
cdr3_length: 18
v_call: TRBV7-8
d_call: -
cdr3_aa: CASSPPPWAGPSVDEQYF

j_call: TRBJ2-3
cdr3_length: 14
v_call: TRBV11-2
d_call: TRBD2
cdr3_aa: CASRSPGGGDTQYF

j_call: TRBJ2-1
cdr3_length: 15
v_call: TRBV29-1
d_call: -
cdr3_aa: CSVEGTTDSVTEQFF

j_call: TRBJ1-5
cdr3_length: 14
v_call: TRBV7-2
d_call: -
cdr3_aa: CASSLVMGNQPQHF

j_call: TRBJ1-1
cdr3_length: 18
v_call: TRBV5-1
d_call: -
cdr3_aa: CASSLLFKMAGVNTEAFF

j_call: TRBJ2-5
cdr3_length: 14
v_call: TRBV7-2
d_call: -
cdr3_aa: CASSLLPAQETQYF

j_call: TRBJ2-3
cdr3_length: 14
v_call: TRBV20-1
d_call: TRBD2
cdr3_aa: CSASRAGVINTQYF

j_call: TRBJ2-4
cdr3_length: 14
v_call: TRBV5-1
d_call: -
cdr3_aa: CASSLGGALNIQYF

j_call: TRBJ1-6
cdr3_length: 15
v_call: TRBV12-3/TRBV12-4
d_call: -
cdr3_aa: CASSLTPPANSPLHF

j_call: TRBJ2-7
cdr3_length: 13
v_call: TRBV20-1
d_call: -
cdr3_aa: CSAPGEGGYEQYF

j_call: TRBJ1-5
cdr3_length: 13
v_call: TRBV6-5
d_call: -
cdr3_aa: CASSYGRNQPQHF

j_call: TRBJ1-1
cdr3_length: 13
v_call: TRBV20-1
d_call: -
cdr3_aa: CSAVQGPRPEAFF

j_call: TRBJ2-7
cdr3_length: 13
v_call: TRBV25-1
d_call: TRBD2
cdr3_aa: CASRRGGLYEQYF

j_call: TRBJ1-6
cdr3_length: 14
v_call: TRBV12-3/TRBV12-4
d_call: TRBD1
cdr3_aa: CASSSGQSDSPLHF

j_call: TRBJ1-2
cdr3_length: 13
v_call: TRBV24-1
d_call: TRBD1
cdr3_aa: CATSGTGSYGYTF

j_call: TRBJ1-4
cdr3_length: 15
v_call: TRBV9
d_call: TRBD1
cdr3_aa: CASSVGTGGNEKLFF

j_call: TRBJ2-7
cdr3_length: 15
v_call: TRBV11-2
d_call: -
cdr3_aa: CASSLDVARSYEQYF

j_call: TRBJ1-5
cdr3_length: 13
v_call: TRBV12-3/TRBV12-4
d_call: -
cdr3_aa: CASSRIGYQPQHF

j_call: TRBJ2-7
cdr3_length: 17
v_call: TRBV29-1
d_call: TRBD2
cdr3_aa: CSVVEGGGTSGSNEQYF

j_call: TRBJ2-5
cdr3_length: 14
v_call: TRBV24-1
d_call: TRBD1
cdr3_aa: CATSDETGEETQYF

j_call: TRBJ2-3
cdr3_length: 11
v_call: TRBV29-1
d_call: -
cdr3_aa: CSAGPGDTQYF

j_call: TRBJ2-5
cdr3_length: 14
v_call: TRBV6-1
d_call: -
cdr3_aa: CASSERGRQETQYF

j_call: TRBJ2-1
cdr3_length: 15
v_call: TRBV15
d_call: TRBD2
cdr3_aa: CATSWAGGKYNEQFF

j_call: TRBJ1-2
cdr3_length: 15
v_call: TRBV7-9
d_call: TRBD1
cdr3_aa: CASSLGDRENYGYTF

j_call: TRBJ2-1
cdr3_length: 13
v_call: TRBV29-1
d_call: TRBD1
cdr3_aa: CSIGQGGYNEQFF

j_call: TRBJ2-1
cdr3_length: 19
v_call: TRBV6-2/TRBV6-3
d_call: -
cdr3_aa: CASRTSTGYGGPSYNEQFF

j_call: TRBJ2-2
cdr3_length: 16
v_call: TRBV7-2
d_call: TRBD2
cdr3_aa: CASSLELAPNTGELFF

j_call: TRBJ2-2
cdr3_length: 15
v_call: TRBV29-1
d_call: -
cdr3_aa: CSVVVGVANTGELFF

j_call: TRBJ2-5
cdr3_length: 15
v_call: TRBV6-1
d_call: -
cdr3_aa: CASSPRFEGGETQYF

j_call: TRBJ2-1
cdr3_length: 15
v_call: TRBV18
d_call: TRBD1
cdr3_aa: CASSHRDRGNNEQFF

j_call: TRBJ1-1
cdr3_length: 13
v_call: TRBV12-3/TRBV12-4
d_call: -
cdr3_aa: CASSFRQHTEAFF

j_call: TRBJ2-1
cdr3_length: 11
v_call: TRBV7-9
d_call: -
cdr3_aa: CSGGPYNEQFF

j_call: TRBJ2-3
cdr3_length: 13
v_call: TRBV20-1
d_call: -
cdr3_aa: CSAAAVGTDTQYF

j_call: TRBJ2-1
cdr3_length: 19
v_call: TRBV4-2
d_call: TRBD2
cdr3_aa: CASSQVLASGTSSYNEQFF

j_call: TRBJ1-2
cdr3_length: 13
v_call: TRBV6-1
d_call: TRBD1
cdr3_aa: CASSRQGSFGYTF

j_call: TRBJ2-5
cdr3_length: 19
v_call: TRBV5-1
d_call: TRBD2
cdr3_aa: CASSNRLAGGPLGRETQYF

j_call: TRBJ2-2
cdr3_length: 13
v_call: TRBV20-1
d_call: -
cdr3_aa: CSAQGQFNGELFF

j_call: TRBJ2-2
cdr3_length: 15
v_call: TRBV27
d_call: TRBD2
cdr3_aa: CASGRGGSETGELFF

j_call: TRBJ2-7
cdr3_length: 15
v_call: TRBV13
d_call: TRBD2
cdr3_aa: CASSLGSLAGNEQYF

j_call: TRBJ2-5
cdr3_length: 12
v_call: TRBV5-1
d_call: -
cdr3_aa: CASSLSQETQYF

j_call: TRBJ1-2
cdr3_length: 10
v_call: TRBV20-1
d_call: -
cdr3_aa: CSAGDSGYTF

j_call: TRBJ2-7
cdr3_length: 15
v_call: TRBV6-2/TRBV6-3
d_call: -
cdr3_aa: CASSYGPDPTYEQYF

j_call: TRBJ1-4
cdr3_length: 16
v_call: TRBV28
d_call: -
cdr3_aa: CASSSGGQGRNEKLFF

j_call: TRBJ1-1
cdr3_length: 14
v_call: TRBV5-1
d_call: -
cdr3_aa: CASTRSGGGTEAFF

j_call: TRBJ2-7
cdr3_length: 14
v_call: TRBV5-6
d_call: -
cdr3_aa: CASSLTVGVYEQYF

j_call: TRBJ2-3
cdr3_length: 14
v_call: TRBV6-5
d_call: TRBD1
cdr3_aa: CASSYRTGADTQYF

j_call: TRBJ2-1
cdr3_length: 12
v_call: TRBV12-3/TRBV12-4
d_call: -
cdr3_aa: CASGGTYNEQFF